The 25 T cell receptor beta chains in this list originate from one sample, sequenced in a study of cytomegalovirus exposure and HLA in healthy donors. It was with 60 Vbeta and 13 Jbeta primers that the PCR ran. This table comes from immunoSEQ multiplex PCR, and its TCRdb copy is limited to in-frame clones, with some not included. Altogether more than 65,000 clones are present, 60% to 85% being singletons, with the ten largest covering less than 25%. Sequenced input: PBMCs. These receptors came from a woman aged 40 to 50 in good health and CMV-seropositive.

The V gene is TRBV4-2, the J gene TRBJ1-5, with TRBD1 matching 7 bases. J was trimmed by 4 bases and V by 0 bases; bases with no gene match: 6. This CDR3 contains 16 residues. From germline, CDR1 is LGHNA and CDR2 YNFKEQ. CDR3 residues: CASSQDRGQTNQPQHF. CDR3 bases: TGTGCCAGCAGCCAAGATAGGGGGCAGACGAATCAGCCCCAGCATTTT.

The V call is TRBV11-2, the J call TRBJ1-5, with 10 bases matching TRBD1. V shed 5 bases, J shed 4 bases, and the junction held 5 bases outside the gene matches. Looked up from germline, CDR1 is SGHAT and CDR2 is FQNNGV. This CDR3 region has 15 residues. CDR3 sequence reads: CASSVGQGMNQPQHF. CDR3 bases: TGTGCCAGCAGCGTGGGACAGGGGATGAATCAGCCCCAGCATTTT.

The rearrangement links TRBV7-6 to TRBJ2-1, with 7 bases that match TRBD1. Germline CDR1 reads SGHVS; CDR2 reads FNYEAQ. The CDR3 is 14 residues long. With V trimmed by 5 bases and J by 8 bases, 9 bases remained unmatched. CDR3: CASSNRQGFDEQFF. The CDR3 nucleotides read TGTGCCAGCAGCAATCGACAGGGTTTCGATGAGCAGTTCTTC.

The chain employs TRBV4-1 and TRBJ2-5, with 9 bases lining up with TRBD2. The CDR3 consists of 13 residues. J lost 6 bases, V lost 5 bases, and 4 bases had no gene match. Germline assignment: CDR1 MGHRA and CDR2 YSYEKL. The CDR3 DNA follows: TGCGCCAGCAGCGGGACTAGCTCCAAGACCCAGTACTTC. Translating gives CASSGTSSKTQYF.

The V call is TRBV5-1, the J call TRBJ2-6; D might be TRBD2 (5 bases). V was clipped by 3 bases and J by 0 bases, with 7 bases between them. The CDR3 length is 15 residues. CDR1 SGHRS and CDR2 YFSETQ come from the germline V gene. The CDR3 loop is CASSSGSSGANVLTF. Written as DNA, the CDR3 is TGCGCCAGCAGCTCTGGGAGCTCTGGGGCCAACGTCCTGACTTTC.

V usage is TRBV6-6 and J usage is TRBJ2-3; 10 bases align to TRBD2. This CDR3 has 16 residues. The ends lost 6 bases at V and 7 bases at J; junction bases unmatched: 13. The germline V gene encodes CDR1 MNHNY and CDR2 SVGAGI (reference sequence). This CDR3 reads CASSRLAGIPENTQYF. The CDR3 nucleotides read TGTGCCAGCAGCCGACTAGCGGGTATCCCCGAGAATACGCAGTATTTT.

V is TRBV28 and J is TRBJ1-5; TRBD1 is a possible D gene (6 bases). Germline V gene data show CDR1 as MDHEN and CDR2 as SYDVKM. Trimming took 3 bases from V and 2 from J, leaving 11 bases between them. The CDR3 contains 15 residues. The CDR3 region has the DNA TGTGCCAGCAGTTTTTTGGGGGCTCGCAATCAGCCCCAGCATTTT. The encoded protein is CASSFLGARNQPQHF.

The rearrangement links TRBV2 to TRBJ2-5; TRBD1 might be the D (6 bases). The CDR3 is made up of 15 amino acids. The germline V and J ends were trimmed by 1 base and 1 base, with 10 bases remaining between them. Germline lookup yields CDR1 SNHLY and CDR2 FYNNEI. CDR3 in DNA: TGTGCCAGCAGTGAAGAGACAGGCGTCCAAGAGACCCAGTACTTC. Its translation is CASSEETGVQETQYF.

The rearrangement joins TRBV6-5 to TRBJ1-2; 7 positions agree with TRBD1. Germline assignment: CDR1 MNHEY and CDR2 SVGAGI. The CDR3 contains 13 residues. V trimming: 11 bases; J trimming: 2 bases; junction bases outside the gene matches: 8. CDR3 amino acids: CAVTGAGNYGYTF. The CDR3, as DNA: TGTGCCGTAACAGGGGCAGGGAACTATGGCTACACCTTC.

The chain has TRBV29-1 and TRBJ2-7, with D possibly being TRBD2 (5 bases). CDR1 and CDR2 from the germline V gene are SQVTM and ANQGSEA. Trimming took 2 bases from V and 5 from J, leaving 13 bases between them. The CDR3 has 13 amino acids. CDR3 in DNA: TGCAGCGTTGAATTATCTCCGGGGAACGAGCAGTACTTC. It specifies CSVELSPGNEQYF.

The CDR3: CSVEDGGGSQYNEQFF. CDR3 nucleotide sequence: TGCAGCGTTGAAGATGGTGGCGGGAGTCAGTACAATGAGCAGTTCTTC. The rearrangement uses TRBV29-1 and TRBJ2-1; 7 bases fit TRBD2. The CDR3 length is 16 residues. After removal of 0 bases from V and 4 bases from J, the junction contained 9 bases not matched to a gene. The germline V gene has CDR1 SQVTM and CDR2 ANQGSEA.

The chain couples TRBV9 to TRBJ2-3, with 9 bases identical to TRBD2. The CDR3 extends over 16 amino acids. The junction had 3 bases not matched to a gene; V was cut back by 0 bases and J by 1 base. Germline loops: CDR1 SGDLS, CDR2 YYNGEE. The CDR3 reads CASSVGPSGGTDTQYF. The CDR3 nucleotides are TGTGCCAGCAGCGTAGGTCCTAGCGGGGGCACAGATACGCAGTATTTT.

This chain connects TRBV30 to TRBJ2-3; TRBD2 matches 11 bases. The CDR3 has 16 amino acids. The V segment lost 3 bases and the J segment 2 bases; nucleotides outside the gene matches: 7. Germline V CDR1 and CDR2: GTSNPN, SVGIG (reference sequence). This CDR3 reads CAWSVGTSGNTDTQYF. Written as DNA, the CDR3 is TGTGCCTGGAGCGTCGGGACTAGCGGAAACACAGATACGCAGTATTTT. Full variable domain (rest looked up from reference TRBV30 and TRBJ2-3): SQTIHQWPATLVQPVGSPLSLECTVEGTSNPNLYWYRQAAGRGLQLLFYSVGIGQISSEVPQNLSASRPQDRQFILSSKKLLLSDSGFYLCAWSVGTSGNTDTQYFGPGTRLTVL.

The chain combines TRBV2 with TRBJ1-2; D is unclear. This CDR3 comprises 10 residues. The V gene's germline CDR1 is SNHLY and CDR2 FYNNEI. The CDR3 loop reads CGGREDGYTF. The CDR3 coding sequence is TGTGGAGGGCGGGAGGATGGCTACACCTTC.

The chain combines TRBV19 with TRBJ1-3, with TRBD1 identical over 7 bases. The germline gives CDR1 LNHDA, CDR2 SQIVND (reference sequence). This CDR3 is 11 amino acids long. The CDR3 coding sequence is TGTGCAGGGGGCGCTGGAAACACCATATATTTT. Translating gives CAGGAGNTIYF.

The chain recombines TRBV9 with TRBJ2-1; 10 bases line up with TRBD2. CDR1 SGDLS and CDR2 YYNGEE come from the germline V gene. The length of the CDR3 is 16 residues. Trimming cost V 2 bases and J 5 bases; bases outside gene matches: 7. The CDR3: CASSVGPSGGDNEQFF. CDR3 coding DNA: TGTGCCAGCAGCGTTGGCCCTAGCGGGGGAGACAATGAGCAGTTCTTC.

This clone was detected once. This chain uses TRBV2 with TRBJ1-1, with D perhaps TRBD1 (5 bases). With 8 bases removed from V and 1 base from J, the gap between germline ends came to 14 bases. The CDR3 contains 14 residues. Looked up from germline, CDR1 is SNHLY and CDR2 is FYNNEI. The CDR3 nucleotides read TGTGCCAGCCGAATTGGGGCCGGGAACACTGAAGCTTTCTTT. It specifies CASRIGAGNTEAFF.

This chain links TRBV18 with TRBJ2-7, with TRBD2 matching 7 bases. This CDR3 contains 14 residues. V was clipped by 3 bases and J by 1 base; unmatched bases: 3. Germline V lookup: CDR1 KGHSH, CDR2 LQKENI. The CDR3 reads CASSPRGDSYEQYF. In DNA form, the CDR3 reads TGTGCCAGCTCACCCCGGGGGGATTCCTACGAGCAGTACTTC.

The chain joins TRBV19 to TRBJ2-7; TRBD1 agrees at 7 bases. Looked up from germline, CDR1 is LNHDA and CDR2 is SQIVND (reference sequence). CDR3 size: 14 residues. The trim removed 5 bases at V and 2 bases at J, leaving 6 bases unmatched. This CDR3 reads CASSPGQSPYEQYF. In DNA form, the CDR3 reads TGTGCCAGTAGTCCGGGACAGTCCCCCTACGAGCAGTACTTC.

This rearrangement joins TRBV7-6 to TRBJ2-5, with 13 bases matching TRBD2. Germline V CDR1 and CDR2: SGHVS, FNYEAQ. The length of the CDR3 is 15 residues. V lost 6 bases and J lost 4; bases outside the gene matches: 5. The CDR3 spells CASSALAGGAETQYF. The CDR3 DNA reads as TGTGCCAGCAGTGCACTAGCGGGGGGGGCAGAGACCCAGTACTTC.

This chain links TRBV29-1 with TRBJ2-7; 8 nucleotides line up with TRBD2. Trimming at V came to 4 bases and at J to 7 bases, leaving 6 bases not matched to a gene. The CDR3 runs to 12 residues. Germline V gene sequence: CDR1 SQVTM, CDR2 ANQGSEA. DNA for the CDR3: TGCAGCGTTGGGACTAGCCTGGAGGAGCAGTACTTC. It specifies CSVGTSLEEQYF.

This chain uses TRBV25-1 with TRBJ1-1, with D tentatively TRBD1 (5 bases). Per germline, CDR1 MGHDK and CDR2 SYGVNS. The V end was cut by 6 bases, the J end by 1 base, with 12 bases between. This CDR3 comprises 14 residues. The CDR3 region is CASRPAQANTEAFF. The CDR3 DNA sequence: TGTGCCAGCAGACCCGCACAGGCGAACACTGAAGCTTTCTTT.

A few counts support this clone. The rearrangement links TRBV29-1 to TRBJ2-1; 8 nucleotides line up with TRBD1. This CDR3 has 16 residues. CDR1 SQVTM and CDR2 ANQGSEA come from the germline V gene. Trimming removed 7 bases from V and 4 bases from J; junction bases left unmatched: 15. The CDR3 loop is CSGGGVRDRTYNEQFF. The CDR3 DNA sequence: TGCAGCGGCGGAGGGGTCAGGGACAGGACTTACAATGAGCAGTTCTTC.

The rearrangement uses TRBV18 and TRBJ2-1, with 10 bases aligning to TRBD2. J was trimmed by 7 bases and V by 6 bases; bases with no gene match: 6. This CDR3 has 14 residues. Germline V lookup: CDR1 KGHSH, CDR2 LQKENI. As DNA, the CDR3 is TGTGCCAGCTCGTACCTAGCGGGAGTAAATGAGCAGTTCTTC. It codes for CASSYLAGVNEQFF.

This rearrangement joins TRBV2 to TRBJ1-2; 7 bases are a match to TRBD1. This CDR3 region has 14 residues. Trimming removed 2 bases from V and 4 bases from J; junction bases left unmatched: 4. Germline assignment: CDR1 SNHLY and CDR2 FYNNEI. The CDR3 spells CASSERGRLYGYTF. The CDR3 DNA reads TGTGCCAGCAGTGAAAGGGGGCGCCTCTATGGCTACACCTTC.